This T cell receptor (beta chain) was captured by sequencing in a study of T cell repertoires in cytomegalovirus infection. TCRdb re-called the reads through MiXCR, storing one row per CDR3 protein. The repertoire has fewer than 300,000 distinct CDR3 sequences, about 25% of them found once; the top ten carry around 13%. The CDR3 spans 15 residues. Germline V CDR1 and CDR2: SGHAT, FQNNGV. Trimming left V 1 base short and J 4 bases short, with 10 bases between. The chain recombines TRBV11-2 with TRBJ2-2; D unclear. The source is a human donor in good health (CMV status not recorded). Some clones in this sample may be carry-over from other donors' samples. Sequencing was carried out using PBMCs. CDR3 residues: CASSLGTRPTGELFF. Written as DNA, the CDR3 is TGTGCCAGCAGCTTAGGGACCCGGCCCACCGGGGAGCTGTTTTTT.